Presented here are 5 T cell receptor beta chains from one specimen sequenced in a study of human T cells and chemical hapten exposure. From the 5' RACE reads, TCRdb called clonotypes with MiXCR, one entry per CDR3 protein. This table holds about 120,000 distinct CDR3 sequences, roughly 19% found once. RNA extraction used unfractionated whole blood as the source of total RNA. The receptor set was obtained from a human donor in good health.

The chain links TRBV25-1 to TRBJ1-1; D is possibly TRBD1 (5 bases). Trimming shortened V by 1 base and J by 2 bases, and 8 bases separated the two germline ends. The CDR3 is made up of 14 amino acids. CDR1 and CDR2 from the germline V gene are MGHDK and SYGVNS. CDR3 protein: CASSELWGNTEAFF. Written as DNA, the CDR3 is TGTGCCAGCAGTGAATTATGGGGCAACACTGAAGCTTTCTTT.

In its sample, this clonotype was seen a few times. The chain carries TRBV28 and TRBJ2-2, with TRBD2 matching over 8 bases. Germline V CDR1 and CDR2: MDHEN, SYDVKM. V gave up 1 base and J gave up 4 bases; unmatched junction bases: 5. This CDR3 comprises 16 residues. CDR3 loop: CASSLSPGGSTGELFF. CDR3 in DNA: TGTGCCAGCAGTTTATCTCCGGGAGGGTCCACCGGGGAGCTGTTTTTT.

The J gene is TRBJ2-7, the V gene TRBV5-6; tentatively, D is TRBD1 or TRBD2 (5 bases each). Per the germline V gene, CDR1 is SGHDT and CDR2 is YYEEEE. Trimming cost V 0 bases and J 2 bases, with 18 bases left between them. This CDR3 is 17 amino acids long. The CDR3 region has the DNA TGTGCCAGCAGCTTGGGGCCGCCCGGGGTCAGGGCCTACGAGCAGTACTTC. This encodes CASSLGPPGVRAYEQYF. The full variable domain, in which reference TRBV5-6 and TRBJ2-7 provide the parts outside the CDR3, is DAGVTQSPTHLIKTRGQQVTLRCSPKSGHDTVSWYQQALGQGPQFIFQYYEEEERQRGNFPDRFSGHQFPNYSSELNVNALLLGDSALYLCASSLGPPGVRAYEQYFGPGTRLTVT.

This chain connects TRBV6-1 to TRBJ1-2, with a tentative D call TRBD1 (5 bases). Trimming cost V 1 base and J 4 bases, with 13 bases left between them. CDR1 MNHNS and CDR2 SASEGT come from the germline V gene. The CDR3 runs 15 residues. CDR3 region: CASSEVVRDFYGYTF. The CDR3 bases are TGTGCCAGCAGTGAAGTTGTGCGGGACTTCTATGGCTACACCTTC.

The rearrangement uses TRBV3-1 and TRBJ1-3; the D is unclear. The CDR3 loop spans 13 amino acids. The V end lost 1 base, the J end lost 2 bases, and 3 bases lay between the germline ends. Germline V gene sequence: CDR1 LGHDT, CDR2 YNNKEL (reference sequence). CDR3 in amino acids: CASSQVTGNTIYF. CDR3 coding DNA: TGTGCCAGCAGCCAAGTCACTGGAAACACCATATATTTT.